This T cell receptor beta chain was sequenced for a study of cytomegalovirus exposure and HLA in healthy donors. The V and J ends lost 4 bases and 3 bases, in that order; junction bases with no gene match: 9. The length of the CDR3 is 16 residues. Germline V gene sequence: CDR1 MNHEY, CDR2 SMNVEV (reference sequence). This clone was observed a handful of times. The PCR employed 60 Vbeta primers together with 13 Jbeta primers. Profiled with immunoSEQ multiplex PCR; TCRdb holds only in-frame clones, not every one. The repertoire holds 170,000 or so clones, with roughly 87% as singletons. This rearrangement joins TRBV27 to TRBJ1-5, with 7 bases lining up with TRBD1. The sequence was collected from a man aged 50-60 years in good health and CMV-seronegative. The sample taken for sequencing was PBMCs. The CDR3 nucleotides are TGTGCCAGCAGTTCACCGACAGGGAGAGCCAATCAGCCCCAGCATTTT. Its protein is CASSSPTGRANQPQHF.